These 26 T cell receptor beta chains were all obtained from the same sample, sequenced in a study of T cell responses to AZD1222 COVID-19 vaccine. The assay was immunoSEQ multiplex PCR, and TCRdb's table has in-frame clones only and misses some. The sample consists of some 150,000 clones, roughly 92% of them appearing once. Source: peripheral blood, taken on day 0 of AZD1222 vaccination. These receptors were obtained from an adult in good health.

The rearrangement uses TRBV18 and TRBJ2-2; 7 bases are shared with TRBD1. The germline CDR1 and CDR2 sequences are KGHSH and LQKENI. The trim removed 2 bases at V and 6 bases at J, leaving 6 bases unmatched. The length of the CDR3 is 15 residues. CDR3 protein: CASSPRQGGAGELFF. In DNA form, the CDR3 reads TGTGCCAGCTCACCAAGACAGGGCGGAGCCGGGGAGCTGTTTTTT.

CDR3 sequence: CASSLETGNEKLFF. In DNA form, the CDR3 reads TGTGCCAGCAGCTTGGAGACAGGGAATGAAAAACTGTTTTTT. The chain links TRBV5-5 to TRBJ1-4, with TRBD1 matching 7 bases. Trimming cost V 0 bases and J 5 bases; bases outside gene matches: 1. This CDR3 has 14 residues. The germline V gene encodes CDR1 SGHKS and CDR2 YYEKEE (reference sequence).

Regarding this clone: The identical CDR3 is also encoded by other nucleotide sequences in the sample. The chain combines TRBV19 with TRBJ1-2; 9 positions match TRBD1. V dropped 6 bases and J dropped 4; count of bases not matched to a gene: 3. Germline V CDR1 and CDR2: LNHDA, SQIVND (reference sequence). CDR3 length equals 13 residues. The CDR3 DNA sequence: TGTGCCAGTAGCCCGACAGGGGGCTATGGCTACACCTTC. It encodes CASSPTGGYGYTF.

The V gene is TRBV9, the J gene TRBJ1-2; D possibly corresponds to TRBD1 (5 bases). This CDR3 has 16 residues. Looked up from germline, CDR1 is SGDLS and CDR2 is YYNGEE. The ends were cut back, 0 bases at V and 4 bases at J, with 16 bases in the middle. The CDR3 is CASSVGSGTRSYGYTF. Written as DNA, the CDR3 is TGTGCCAGCAGCGTAGGTTCCGGGACTAGAAGCTATGGCTACACCTTC.

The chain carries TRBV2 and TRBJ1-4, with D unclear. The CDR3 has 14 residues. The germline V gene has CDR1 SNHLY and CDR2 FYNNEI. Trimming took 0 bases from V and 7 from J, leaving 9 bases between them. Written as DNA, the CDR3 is TGTGCCAGCAGTGAAGCGCTTCGAGGTGAAAAACTGTTTTTT. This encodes CASSEALRGEKLFF.

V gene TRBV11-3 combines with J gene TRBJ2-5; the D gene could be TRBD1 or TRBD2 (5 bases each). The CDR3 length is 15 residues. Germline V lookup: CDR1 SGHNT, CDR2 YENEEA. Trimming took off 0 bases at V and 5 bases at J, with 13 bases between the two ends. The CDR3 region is CASSLDGAPGETQYF. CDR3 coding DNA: TGTGCCAGCAGCTTAGATGGGGCGCCGGGGGAGACCCAGTACTTC. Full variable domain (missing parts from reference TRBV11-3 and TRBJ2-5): EAGVVQSPRYKIIEKKQPVAFWCNPISGHNTLYWYLQNLGQGPELLIRYENEEAVDDSQLPKDRFSAERLKGVDSTLKIQPAELGDSAVYLCASSLDGAPGETQYFGPGTRLLVL.

CDR3 sequence reads: CASSLAQGTGVEKLFF. DNA of the CDR3: TGCGCCAGCAGCTTGGCCCAAGGGACAGGGGTCGAAAAACTGTTTTTT. The V call is TRBV5-1, the J call TRBJ1-4, with 10 bases lining up with TRBD1. Per germline, CDR1 SGHRS and CDR2 YFSETQ. CDR3 length: 16 amino acids. V was clipped by 0 bases and J by 8 bases; unmatched bases: 7.

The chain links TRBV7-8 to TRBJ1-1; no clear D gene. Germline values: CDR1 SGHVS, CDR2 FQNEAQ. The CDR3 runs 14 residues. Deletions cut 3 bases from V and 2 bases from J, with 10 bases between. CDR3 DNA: TGTGCCAGCAGCTTTGGGCAATTCAACACTGAAGCTTTCTTT. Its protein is CASSFGQFNTEAFF.

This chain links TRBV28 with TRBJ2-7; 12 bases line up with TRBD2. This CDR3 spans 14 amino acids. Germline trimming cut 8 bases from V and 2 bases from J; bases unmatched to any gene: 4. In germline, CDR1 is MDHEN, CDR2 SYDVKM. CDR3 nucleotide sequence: TGTGCCAGCCAACGACTAGCGGGGGCCTACGAGCAGTACTTC. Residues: CASQRLAGAYEQYF.

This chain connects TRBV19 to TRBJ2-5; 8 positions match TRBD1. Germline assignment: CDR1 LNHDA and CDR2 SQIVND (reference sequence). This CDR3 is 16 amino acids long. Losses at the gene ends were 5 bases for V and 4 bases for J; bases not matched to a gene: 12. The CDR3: CASSSRTGTFPETQYF. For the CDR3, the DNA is TGTGCCAGTAGTTCCAGGACAGGGACCTTTCCAGAGACCCAGTACTTC.

The CDR3 sequence: CATQTGGFTGELFF. The CDR3 DNA is TGTGCCACCCAGACAGGGGGCTTCACCGGGGAGCTGTTTTTT. The chain employs TRBV25-1 and TRBJ2-2; 10 nucleotides align to TRBD1. Germline lookup yields CDR1 MGHDK and CDR2 SYGVNS. V was clipped by 10 bases and J by 4 bases; unmatched bases: 6. The CDR3 consists of 14 residues.

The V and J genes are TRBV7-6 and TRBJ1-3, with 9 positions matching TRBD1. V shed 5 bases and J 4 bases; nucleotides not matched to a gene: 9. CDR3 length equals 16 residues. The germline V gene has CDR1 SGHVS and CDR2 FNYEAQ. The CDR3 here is CASSTGQGLEGNTIYF. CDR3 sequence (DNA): TGTGCCAGCAGCACCGGACAGGGGTTGGAAGGAAACACCATATATTTT.

CDR3 loop: CASSLGGATYNEQFF. The CDR3 DNA reads as TGTGCCAGCAGCTTAGGGGGTGCTACATACAATGAGCAGTTCTTC. This sequence joins TRBV7-6 and TRBJ2-1, with D hard to call. The CDR3 loop spans 15 amino acids. Germline CDR1 reads SGHVS; CDR2 reads FNYEAQ. V gave up 1 base and J gave up 4 bases, with 11 bases separating them.

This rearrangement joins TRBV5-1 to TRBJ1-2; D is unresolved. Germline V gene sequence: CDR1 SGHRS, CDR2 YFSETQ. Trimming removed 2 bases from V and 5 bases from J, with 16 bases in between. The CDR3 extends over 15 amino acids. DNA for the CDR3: TGCGCCAGCAGCTTAGGATGGGGTGAGAGGTATGGCTACACCTTC. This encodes CASSLGWGERYGYTF.

CDR3 sequence (DNA): TGTGCCAGCAGTGGAAAAGGTCCGGGCCGTCTTTCGTCCCAGCCCCAGCATTTT. Translating gives CASSGKGPGRLSSQPQHF. The chain has TRBV28 and TRBJ1-5; D remains ambiguous. The CDR3 is made up of 18 amino acids. Germline lookup yields CDR1 MDHEN and CDR2 SYDVKM. V lost 5 bases, J lost 7 bases, and 27 bases lay in between.

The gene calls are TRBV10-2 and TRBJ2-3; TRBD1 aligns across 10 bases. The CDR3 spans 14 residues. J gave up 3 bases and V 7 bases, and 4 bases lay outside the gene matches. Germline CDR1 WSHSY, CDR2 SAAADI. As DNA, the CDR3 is TGCGCCAGCAATGACAGGGGGCGGACAGATACGCAGTATTTT. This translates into CASNDRGRTDTQYF.

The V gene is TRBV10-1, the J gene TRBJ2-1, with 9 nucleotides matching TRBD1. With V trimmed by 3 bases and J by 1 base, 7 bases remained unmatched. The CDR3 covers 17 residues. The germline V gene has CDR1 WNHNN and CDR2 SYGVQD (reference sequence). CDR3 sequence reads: CASSEVQGASSYNEQFF. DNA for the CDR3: TGCGCCAGCAGTGAAGTACAGGGGGCTTCGTCCTACAATGAGCAGTTCTTC.

The CDR3 here is CASSFRGTADGYTF. In DNA, the CDR3 is TGTGCCAGCAGCTTCAGAGGGACAGCGGATGGCTACACCTTC. This rearrangement joins TRBV7-9 to TRBJ1-2, with 7 bases aligning to TRBD1. V gave up 3 bases and J gave up 6 bases; unmatched junction bases: 7. The length of the CDR3 is 14 residues. Germline CDR1 SEHNR, CDR2 FQNEAQ (reference sequence). Combining the CDR3 with reference TRBV7-9 and TRBJ1-2 gives the whole variable domain DTGVSQNPRHKITKRGQNVTFRCDPISEHNRLYWYRQTLGQGPEFLTYFQNEAQLEKSRLLSDRFSAERPKGSFSTLEIQRTEQGDSAMYLCASSFRGTADGYTFGSGTRLTVV.

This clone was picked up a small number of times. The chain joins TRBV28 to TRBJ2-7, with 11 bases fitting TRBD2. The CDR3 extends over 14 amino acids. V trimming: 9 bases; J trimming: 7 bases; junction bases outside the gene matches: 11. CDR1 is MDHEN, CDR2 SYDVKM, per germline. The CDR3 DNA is TGTGCCAGGATCATAGCGGGGGGGCGTAGGGAGCAGTACTTC. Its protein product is CARIIAGGRREQYF.

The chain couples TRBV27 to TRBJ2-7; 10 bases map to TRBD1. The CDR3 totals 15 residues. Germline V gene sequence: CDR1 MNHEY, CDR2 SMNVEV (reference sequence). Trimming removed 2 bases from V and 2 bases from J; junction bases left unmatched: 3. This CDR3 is CASSLVGQGTYEQYF. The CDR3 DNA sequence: TGTGCCAGCAGTTTAGTGGGACAGGGGACCTACGAGCAGTACTTC.

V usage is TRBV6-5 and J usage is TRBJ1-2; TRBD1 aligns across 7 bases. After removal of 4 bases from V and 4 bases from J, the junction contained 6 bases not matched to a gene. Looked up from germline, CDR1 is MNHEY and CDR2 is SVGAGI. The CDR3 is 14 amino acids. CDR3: CASSFDRDGYGYTF. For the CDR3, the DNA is TGTGCCAGCAGTTTTGACAGGGACGGCTATGGCTACACCTTC.

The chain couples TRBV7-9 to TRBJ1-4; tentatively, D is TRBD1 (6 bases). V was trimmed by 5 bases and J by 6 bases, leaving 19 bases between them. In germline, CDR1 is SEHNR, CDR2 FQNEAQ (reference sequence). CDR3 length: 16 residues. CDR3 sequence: CASSPLSEGVYEKLFF. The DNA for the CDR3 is TGTGCCAGCAGCCCCCTCTCGGAGGGGGTTTATGAAAAACTGTTTTTT.

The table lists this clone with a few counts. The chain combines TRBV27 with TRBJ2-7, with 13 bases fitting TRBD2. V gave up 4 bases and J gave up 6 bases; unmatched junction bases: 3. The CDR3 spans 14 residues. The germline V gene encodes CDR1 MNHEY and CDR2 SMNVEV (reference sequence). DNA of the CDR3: TGTGCCAGCAGTTGGACTAGCGGGAGCGTCGAGCAGTACTTC. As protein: CASSWTSGSVEQYF.

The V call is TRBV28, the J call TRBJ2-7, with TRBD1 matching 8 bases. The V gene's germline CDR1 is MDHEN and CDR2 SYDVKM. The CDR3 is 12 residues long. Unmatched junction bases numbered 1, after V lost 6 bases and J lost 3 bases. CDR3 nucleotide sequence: TGTGCCAGCAGACAGGGGGGCTACGAGCAGTACTTC. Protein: CASRQGGYEQYF.

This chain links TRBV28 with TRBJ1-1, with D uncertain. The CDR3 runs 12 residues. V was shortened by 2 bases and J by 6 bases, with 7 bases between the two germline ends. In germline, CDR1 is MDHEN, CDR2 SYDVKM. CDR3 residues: CASSLRQAEAFF. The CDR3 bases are TGTGCCAGCAGTTTACGCCAGGCTGAAGCTTTCTTT.

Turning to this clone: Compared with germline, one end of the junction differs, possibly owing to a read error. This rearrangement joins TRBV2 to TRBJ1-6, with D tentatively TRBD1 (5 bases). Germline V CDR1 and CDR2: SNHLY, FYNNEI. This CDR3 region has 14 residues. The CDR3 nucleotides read TGTGCCAGCAGCGAAGACAGCGGGCCGCGGACCCTCCACTTT. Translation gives CASSEDSGPRTLHF. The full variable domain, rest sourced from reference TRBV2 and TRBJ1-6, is EPEVTQTPSHQVTQMGQEVILRCVPISNHLYFYWYRQILGQKVEFLVSFYNNEISEKSEIFDDQFSVERPDGSNFTLKIRSTKLEDSAMYFCASSEDSGPRTLHFGNGTRLTVT.